A single sample gave rise to the 12 T cell receptor beta chains below, sequenced in a study of blood T cell repertoires in COVID-19 (TCRdb year 2020). The library came from the immunoSEQ multiplex PCR assay. TCRdb re-hosts the immuneACCESS table, in-frame sequences only. Its copies lack some clones; in the studies checked, an unresolved V gene accounts for under half of them, and the cause for the rest is not known. Recorded for this sample are approximately 200,000 clones; about 90% of them occurred a single time. The ten top clones hold 2% to 2.5% of the sample. The sample consisted of peripheral blood. These receptor sequences come from a woman aged 45-65 years with acute or convalescent COVID-19.

The gene calls are TRBV7-2 and TRBJ2-3; the match to TRBD2 covers 11 bases. The CDR3 loop spans 16 amino acids. V was clipped by 5 bases and J by 5 bases; unmatched bases: 9. Germline-derived CDR1 and CDR2 are SGHTA and FQGNSA. The CDR3 DNA reads TGTGCCAGCAGCCCGAGACTAGCGGGGACCCTAGATACGCAGTATTTT. Translation gives CASSPRLAGTLDTQYF.

This rearrangement joins TRBV2 to TRBJ1-5, with TRBD1 as a possible D gene (5 bases). The germline CDR1 and CDR2 sequences are SNHLY and FYNNEI. The CDR3 sequence is 14 residues long. Trimming pared 1 base from V and 3 bases from J, leaving 7 bases between. The CDR3 reads CASSEGTFNQPQHF. DNA of the CDR3: TGTGCCAGCAGTGAAGGGACATTCAATCAGCCCCAGCATTTT.

The chain carries TRBV20-1 and TRBJ2-7; TRBD2 might be the D (6 bases). V was clipped by 3 bases and J by 0 bases, with 12 bases between them. CDR1 DFQATT and CDR2 SNEGSKA come from the germline V gene (reference sequence). The CDR3 consists of 14 residues. The CDR3 DNA reads as TGCAGTGCTAGTTGGGGGGACCTCTCCTACGAGCAGTACTTC. Its translation: CSASWGDLSYEQYF.

The rearrangement links TRBV4-1 to TRBJ2-5; 11 bases fit TRBD1. The CDR3 is made up of 16 amino acids. Trimming cost V 1 base and J 4 bases; bases outside gene matches: 5. Germline assignment: CDR1 MGHRA and CDR2 YSYEKL. This chain's CDR3 is CASSQGSGTGGETQYF. For the CDR3, the DNA is TGCGCCAGCAGCCAAGGGTCGGGGACAGGGGGAGAGACCCAGTACTTC.

The chain couples TRBV7-2 to TRBJ2-7; TRBD1 matches at 9 bases. CDR3 length: 16 amino acids. J was trimmed by 3 bases and V by 5 bases; bases with no gene match: 11. The V gene's germline CDR1 is SGHTA and CDR2 FQGNSA. CDR3 in amino acids: CASSIDGTGPFYEQYF. The DNA for the CDR3 is TGTGCCAGCAGCATAGACGGGACAGGGCCCTTCTACGAGCAGTACTTC.

The V call is TRBV27, the J call TRBJ2-7; weak D call: TRBD2 (5 bases). Deletions cut 6 bases from V and 0 bases from J, with 12 bases between. The CDR3 is made up of 14 amino acids. Germline V gives CDR1 MNHEY, CDR2 SMNVEV (reference sequence). CDR3 coding DNA: TGTGCCAGCAGCATGGACTTACTCTCCTACGAGCAGTACTTC. Its protein product is CASSMDLLSYEQYF.

This chain uses TRBV14 with TRBJ2-1; unclear D gene. Germline assignment: CDR1 SGHDN and CDR2 FVKESK. V lost 1 base, J lost 10 bases, and 5 bases lay in between. The CDR3 covers 11 residues. The CDR3 sequence is CASSQAGEQFF. CDR3 bases: TGTGCCAGCAGCCAAGCCGGGGAGCAGTTCTTC.

The J gene is TRBJ2-7, the V gene TRBV18, with D tentatively TRBD1 (7 bases). The CDR3 spans 14 residues. Trimming removed 3 bases from V and 6 bases from J, with 15 bases in between. Looked up from germline, CDR1 is KGHSH and CDR2 is LQKENI. The CDR3 region has the DNA TGTGCCAGCTCACCGGGACAGAGGGAGGCCGAGCAGTACTTC. As protein: CASSPGQREAEQYF.

The chain couples TRBV4-1 to TRBJ2-1, with 9 bases fitting TRBD1. After removal of 4 bases from V and 9 bases from J, the junction contained 10 bases not matched to a gene. The CDR3 is 15 amino acids. CDR1 is MGHRA, CDR2 YSYEKL, per germline. CDR3 in amino acids: CASSRGQGQSREQFF. In nucleotides, the CDR3 is TGCGCCAGCAGCCGGGGACAGGGTCAAAGTCGTGAGCAGTTCTTC.

This rearrangement joins TRBV19 to TRBJ2-7; 8 bases match TRBD1. The germline V gene encodes CDR1 LNHDA and CDR2 SQIVND (reference sequence). The CDR3 is 15 amino acids. V lost 3 bases, J lost 5 bases, and 9 bases stayed unmatched. The CDR3 is CASSIGQGAWHEQYF. CDR3 nucleotide sequence: TGTGCCAGTAGTATTGGTCAGGGGGCTTGGCACGAGCAGTACTTC. The full variable domain, with the rest looked up from reference TRBV19 and TRBJ2-7, is DGGITQSPKYLFRKEGQNVTLSCEQNLNHDAMYWYRQDPGQGLRLIYYSQIVNDFQKGDIAEGYSVSREKKESFPLTVTSAQKNPTAFYLCASSIGQGAWHEQYFGPGTRLTVT.

This chain joins TRBV19 and TRBJ1-4; the match to TRBD1 covers 9 bases. Germline assignment: CDR1 LNHDA and CDR2 SQIVND (reference sequence). After removal of 4 bases from V and 2 bases from J, the junction contained 8 bases not matched to a gene. The CDR3 is 17 amino acids. CDR3 in amino acids: CASSSDRGTRTNEKLFF. The CDR3 DNA reads as TGTGCCAGTAGTAGTGACAGGGGGACCCGTACTAATGAAAAACTGTTTTTT.

The chain employs TRBV6-2 or TRBV6-3 and TRBJ1-5, with 9 bases matching TRBD1. The CDR3 has 14 residues. The trim removed 5 bases at V and 2 bases at J, leaving 1 base unmatched. From germline, CDR1 is MNHEY and CDR2 SVGEGT. For the CDR3, the DNA is TGTGCCAGCAGTCGGACAGGGGGCAATCAGCCCCAGCATTTT. Translation gives CASSRTGGNQPQHF.